The 10 T cell receptor beta chains below were found in one sample sequenced in a study of identical twins' blood T cells. Each CDR3 protein is one row after TCRdb ran MiXCR on the 5' RACE reads. In the table there are 350,000 to 400,000 distinct CDR3 sequences, about 28% of which are singletons. Sample: PBMCs. The receptors originated from a woman aged 18 to 55 in good health.

The chain recombines TRBV18 with TRBJ1-2; a possible D gene is TRBD1 (5 bases). Trimming took 3 bases from V and 4 from J, leaving 15 bases between them. Germline CDR1 is KGHSH and CDR2 is LQKENI. This CDR3 contains 15 residues. The CDR3 coding sequence is TGTGCCAGCTCACCTGAAACATCAGGGTTCTATGGCTACACCTTC. Translating it yields CASSPETSGFYGYTF.

In DNA form, the CDR3 reads TGTGCCAGCAGCTATGACCCCAACCCGCCCTACGAGCAGTACTTC. Its translation is CASSYDPNPPYEQYF. This chain links TRBV7-9 with TRBJ2-7, with unresolved D. The CDR3 is made up of 15 amino acids. CDR1 is SEHNR and CDR2 is FQNEAQ in the germline V gene (reference sequence). Trimming stripped 4 bases from V and 2 bases from J, with 15 bases between. Full variable domain (missing parts from reference TRBV7-9 and TRBJ2-7): DTGVSQNPRHKITKRGQNVTFRCDPISEHNRLYWYRQTLGQGPEFLTYFQNEAQLEKSRLLSDRFSAERPKGSFSTLEIQRTEQGDSAMYLCASSYDPNPPYEQYFGPGTRLTVT.

This clonotype showed up just a few times. The rearrangement uses TRBV5-5 and TRBJ2-1; D possibly corresponds to TRBD2 (5 bases). CDR1 and CDR2 from the germline V gene are SGHKS and YYEKEE (reference sequence). This CDR3 contains 14 residues. V was trimmed by 1 base and J by 4 bases, leaving 9 bases between them. The CDR3 protein is CASSLSGDYNEQFF. As DNA, the CDR3 is TGTGCCAGCAGCTTGTCCGGGGATTACAATGAGCAGTTCTTC.

This clonotype occurred a few times. This chain joins TRBV29-1 and TRBJ2-2; D not certain. The CDR3 is 11 amino acids. CDR1 and CDR2 (germline): SQVTM, ANQGSEA. Trimming pared 6 bases from V and 3 bases from J, leaving 5 bases between. This CDR3 is CSVLDTGELFF. CDR3 DNA: TGCAGCGTCCTGGACACCGGGGAGCTGTTTTTT.

Worth noting for this clonotype: A single base separates this from a much larger clone, so it may be a read error. The chain uses TRBV3-1 and TRBJ2-1, with no clear D. V lost 3 bases to trimming and J lost 5 bases, with 14 bases between them. Germline CDR1 is LGHDT and CDR2 is YNNKEL (reference sequence). This CDR3 comprises 15 residues. The CDR3 sequence is CASSHFRTTHNEQFF. DNA for the CDR3: TGTGCCAGCAGCCATTTCAGGACGACACACAATGAGCAGTTCTTC.

This clonotype was detected only a few times. CDR3 nucleotides: TGCAGCGTTGAAGAACCTGCTAACGCCAAAAACATTCAGTACTTC. Its translation: CSVEEPANAKNIQYF. The V call is TRBV29-1, the J call TRBJ2-4; no clear D. The V end was cut by 0 bases, the J end by 1 base, with 10 bases between. This CDR3 is built from 15 residues. Germline V gene sequence: CDR1 SQVTM, CDR2 ANQGSEA.

The chain links TRBV29-1 to TRBJ2-5; 10 nucleotides agree with TRBD2. Germline-derived CDR1 and CDR2 are SQVTM and ANQGSEA. The V segment lost 4 bases and the J segment 5 bases; nucleotides outside the gene matches: 16. CDR3 length: 17 residues. Here the CDR3 reads CSVGYPTSGELTETQYF. The CDR3 nucleotides are TGCAGCGTTGGTTACCCAACTAGCGGGGAGTTAACTGAGACCCAGTACTTC.

In its sample, this clonotype was seen a few times. The chain links TRBV7-9 to TRBJ1-2, with D possibly matching TRBD1 (6 bases). Germline lookup yields CDR1 SEHNR and CDR2 FQNEAQ (reference sequence). The CDR3 runs to 16 residues. V lost 5 bases and J lost 5, with 21 bases in between. CDR3 nucleotide sequence: TGTGCCAGCAGCGACGGTTCCTCCAGGGGATTTTATGGCTACACCTTC. This codes for CASSDGSSRGFYGYTF. Full variable domain (outside the CDR3, taken from reference TRBV7-9 and TRBJ1-2): DTGVSQNPRHKITKRGQNVTFRCDPISEHNRLYWYRQTLGQGPEFLTYFQNEAQLEKSRLLSDRFSAERPKGSFSTLEIQRTEQGDSAMYLCASSDGSSRGFYGYTFGSGTRLTVV.

At least ten counts were recorded for this clonotype. The CDR3 is CSASIPDTQYF. In DNA form, the CDR3 reads TGCAGTGCTAGTATTCCAGATACGCAGTATTTT. V and J are TRBV20-1 and TRBJ2-3; D unresolved. The CDR3 is 11 residues long. The germline V and J ends were trimmed by 3 bases and 4 bases, with 5 bases remaining between them. Germline loops: CDR1 DFQATT, CDR2 SNEGSKA (reference sequence).

This clonotype appeared a few times. The V gene is TRBV7-9, the J gene TRBJ1-1; the match to TRBD1 covers 11 bases. V dropped 2 bases and J dropped 1; count of bases not matched to a gene: 3. The germline V gene encodes CDR1 SEHNR and CDR2 FQNEAQ (reference sequence). The CDR3 loop spans 16 amino acids. In DNA form, the CDR3 reads TGTGCCAGCAGCTTATGGACAGGGGGCCCGAACACTGAAGCTTTCTTT. Translating gives CASSLWTGGPNTEAFF.